This T cell receptor (beta chain) was found in a study of cytomegalovirus exposure and HLA in healthy donors. Study as a whole: About four fifths of 300 to 450 genotyped donors fell in the Caucasian-associated ancestry cluster. Study results and limitations: Among CMV-associated TCR beta chains, most appeared HLA-restricted in a later analysis.

V trimming: 3 bases; J trimming: 5 bases; junction bases outside the gene matches: 2. Germline V gene lookup returns CDR1 SNHLY and CDR2 FYNNEI. The length of the CDR3 is 13 residues. Concerning this clone itself: Its matching antigen is unknown.

The donors were healthy bone marrow donors. The PCR ran on 60 Vbeta and 13 Jbeta primers. The assay was immunoSEQ multiplex PCR, and TCRdb's table has in-frame clones only and misses some. Found here are roughly 170,000 clones, around four fifths of them singletons; the top ten hold about 1.5%. The material sequenced was PBMCs. The clonotype originates from a woman aged 25 to 39 in good health and CMV-seropositive. The chain couples TRBV2 to TRBJ2-5; 8 positions agree with TRBD2. DNA of the CDR3: TGTGCCAGCAGTGATTCGGGGGGGGAGACCCAGTACTTC. Residues: CASSDSGGETQYF.